The rows below give T cell receptor beta chains drawn from one sample of a study of circulating and synovial CD4+ cells in juvenile arthritis. TCRdb keeps only in-frame clones here, not all; method: immunoSEQ multiplex PCR. The repertoire holds 30,000 to 40,000 clones, nearly 97% seen once, with less than 0.2% in the top ten. Sequencing was performed on CD4+ T cells from blood. Receptors were obtained from a human donor with juvenile idiopathic arthritis. The CDR3 runs from the conserved cysteine through the conserved F or W. A D gene is named only where the DNA matches it firmly. Clone size is stated in some rows and not others, as once, few, many or a class when expanded.

V	J	size	D	CDR3	DNA
TRBV6-6	TRBJ1-1	.	.	CASSYSNRDSEAFF	TGTGCCAGCAGCTACTCGAACCGGGACTCTGAAGCTTTCTTT
TRBV5-1	TRBJ2-7	.	TRBD2	CASSLASGRTYEQYF	TGCGCCAGCAGCTTGGCAAGCGGGAGAACATACGAGCAGTACTTC
TRBV6-5	TRBJ2-1	.	TRBD2	CASSYGASGTNEQFF	TGTGCCAGCAGTTACGGGGCTAGCGGGACCAATGAGCAGTTCTTC
TRBV28	TRBJ2-3	.	TRBD2	CASRAAGVGTDTQYF	TGTGCCAGCAGGGCGGCGGGAGTCGGCACAGATACGCAGTATTTT
TRBV7-2	TRBJ2-3	.	.	CASTQTGYKNTQYF	TGTGCCAGCACCCAAACAGGGTATAAAAATACGCAGTATTTT
TRBV2	TRBJ2-3	.	TRBD2	CASSEFGTVGRGQYF	TGTGCCAGCAGTGAATTTGGGACTGTGGGGAGGGGGCAGTATTTT
TRBV30	TRBJ1-6	once	.	CAWGTGSSYNSPLHF	TGTGCCTGGGGAACAGGAAGCTCCTATAATTCACCCCTCCACTTT
TRBV30	TRBJ2-4	.	.	CAWREEVAKNIQYF	TGTGCCTGGAGGGAGGAAGTAGCCAAAAACATTCAGTACTTC
TRBV5-1	TRBJ2-3	.	TRBD2	CASSLGSRSGGTGGDTQYF	TGCGCCAGCAGCTTGGGGTCGCGGAGTGGCGGGACGGGGGGAGATACGCAGTATTTT
TRBV7-8	TRBJ1-4	.	TRBD1	CASSISLTGGRNEKLFF	TGTGCCAGCAGCATATCGCTTACAGGGGGCCGGAATGAAAAACTGTTTTTT
TRBV30	TRBJ2-1	.	.	CAWGLSGNEQFF	TGTGCCTGGGGACTGTCTGGGAATGAGCAGTTCTTC
TRBV7-3	TRBJ2-7	.	TRBD1	CASSLSGRGRIYEQYF	TGTGCCAGCAGCTTAAGTGGCAGGGGGCGAATTTACGAGCAGTACTTC
TRBV7-9	TRBJ1-2	.	.	CASSLEGGGNYGYTF	TGTGCCAGCAGCTTAGAGGGAGGCGGCAACTATGGCTACACCTTC
TRBV7-9	TRBJ2-1	.	TRBD2	CASSSGGTRPNEQFF	TGTGCCAGCAGCTCGGGGGGGACTAGGCCCAATGAGCAGTTCTTC
TRBV7-6	TRBJ2-1	.	TRBD1	CASSDHGQGSHNEQFF	TGTGCCAGCAGCGATCACGGACAGGGGAGCCACAATGAGCAGTTCTTC
TRBV7-3	TRBJ1-5	.	TRBD1	CASRQPTAGQENQPQHF	TGTGCCAGCAGACAGCCCACGGCGGGACAGGAGAATCAGCCCCAGCATTTT
TRBV7-9	TRBJ1-2	.	TRBD1	CASSFRDRGYGYTF	TGTGCCAGCAGCTTCCGGGACAGGGGGTATGGCTACACCTTC
TRBV30	TRBJ2-7	.	TRBD1	CAWGDRGVGQYF	TGTGCCTGGGGCGACAGGGGCGTGGGGCAGTACTTC
TRBV5-1	TRBJ1-3	.	.	CASSLALDGSSGNTIYF	TGCGCCAGCAGCTTGGCCCTTGACGGGAGCTCTGGAAACACCATATATTTT
TRBV5-1	TRBJ2-7	.	TRBD2	CASSRTGGFYEQYF	TGCGCCAGCAGTAGGACGGGAGGGTTTTACGAGCAGTACTTC
TRBV6-1	TRBJ1-1	.	.	CASIDGGVVGNTEAFF	TGTGCCAGCATTGATGGCGGGGTCGTGGGGAACACTGAAGCTTTCTTT
TRBV5-6	TRBJ2-3	.	TRBD2	CASSLPAGSTDTQYF	TGTGCCAGCAGCTTACCAGCGGGGAGCACAGATACGCAGTATTTT
TRBV6-5	TRBJ1-6	.	.	CASSYSRDSNSPLHF	TGTGCCAGCAGTTACTCGAGGGACTCTAATTCACCCCTCCACTTT
TRBV7-9	TRBJ2-7	.	.	CASSLDRDEQYF	TGTGCCAGCAGCCTAGACAGAGACGAGCAGTACTTC
TRBV5-1	TRBJ2-7	.	.	CASSTQGTPYEQYF	TGCGCCAGCAGCACGCAGGGTACCCCCTACGAGCAGTACTTC
TRBV7-5	TRBJ1-1	.	.	CARRHPGQRPGQKAFF	TGTGCCAGAAGGCATCCAGGACAGCGCCCCGGACAGAAAGCTTTCTTT
TRBV18	TRBJ1-4	.	TRBD1	CASSPGTGWGSNEKLFF	TGTGCCAGCTCACCCGGGACAGGATGGGGATCTAATGAAAAACTGTTTTTT
TRBV15	TRBJ1-4	.	TRBD1	CATSTDREGEKLFF	TGTGCCACCAGCACGGACAGGGAGGGGGAAAAACTGTTTTTT
TRBV7-3	TRBJ2-1	.	.	CASSSTFGNEQFF	TGTGCCAGCAGCTCCACCTTCGGGAATGAGCAGTTCTTC
TRBV25-1	TRBJ1-1	.	.	CASELRGVGNTEAFF	TGTGCCAGCGAGCTCAGGGGAGTGGGGAACACTGAAGCTTTCTTT
TRBV4-1	TRBJ2-1	.	TRBD2	CASSRLAGVRDEQFF	TGCGCCAGCAGCCGACTAGCGGGAGTCCGCGATGAGCAGTTCTTC
TRBV18	TRBJ1-1	.	.	CASSPRSGGGNTEAFF	TGTGCCAGCTCACCACGATCGGGGGGAGGGAACACTGAAGCTTTCTTT
TRBV5-1	TRBJ1-5	.	.	CASSPDSHQPQHF	TGCGCCAGCAGCCCCGACAGTCATCAGCCCCAGCATTTT
TRBV5-4	TRBJ2-1	.	TRBD2	CASSPRTSGGMDEQFF	TGTGCCAGCAGCCCTCGGACTAGCGGGGGTATGGATGAGCAGTTCTTC
TRBV27	TRBJ1-1	.	TRBD1	CASSLFRRGNLTEAFF	TGTGCCAGCAGTTTATTCCGCAGGGGGAATTTAACTGAAGCTTTCTTT
TRBV5-5	TRBJ1-5	.	TRBD1	CASSWGQERNQPQHF	TGTGCCAGCAGCTGGGGACAGGAACGCAATCAGCCCCAGCATTTT
TRBV5-1	TRBJ2-1	.	.	CASSLEGSGGNEQFF	TGCGCCAGCAGCTTGGAGGGTAGCGGAGGAAATGAGCAGTTCTTC
TRBV11-2	TRBJ1-2	.	.	CASSLAGIEDYGYTF	TGTGCCAGCAGCTTGGCGGGAATTGAGGACTATGGCTACACCTTC
TRBV2	TRBJ1-5	.	TRBD1	CASSLRQGSNQPQHF	TGTGCCAGCAGTCTACGACAGGGCTCCAATCAGCCCCAGCATTTT
TRBV30	TRBJ1-2	.	.	CAWSAGLGGYTF	TGTGCCTGGAGTGCAGGGTTGGGAGGCTACACCTTC
TRBV11-2	TRBJ2-3	.	TRBD2	CASSLDGVAGGPGTQYF	TGTGCCAGCAGCTTAGATGGGGTAGCGGGAGGGCCAGGAACGCAGTATTTT
TRBV29-1	TRBJ1-1	.	.	CSVQQGIGRTFF	TGCAGCGTCCAACAGGGCATCGGCAGGACTTTCTTT
TRBV7-3	TRBJ1-1	.	TRBD1	CASSPQGANTEAFF	TGTGCCAGCAGCCCACAGGGGGCGAACACTGAAGCTTTCTTT
TRBV25-1	TRBJ1-3	.	.	CASRETGLGNTIYF	TGTGCCAGCCGTGAAACAGGGTTAGGAAACACCATATATTTT
TRBV5-1	TRBJ1-4	.	.	CASSLRGSGTNEKLFF	TGCGCCAGCAGCTTGAGAGGCTCAGGGACTAATGAAAAACTGTTTTTT
TRBV28	TRBJ1-5	.	.	CASTAGDIPYQPQHF	TGTGCCAGTACGGCCGGGGATATCCCATACCAGCCCCAGCATTTT
TRBV7-2	TRBJ2-7	.	TRBD1	CASSLGTGGSYEQYF	TGTGCCAGCAGCTTAGGGACAGGGGGCTCCTACGAGCAGTACTTC
TRBV7-2	TRBJ1-4	.	TRBD1	CASSLAHRGQEKLFF	TGTGCCAGCAGCTTAGCGCACAGGGGGCAAGAAAAACTGTTTTTT
TRBV28	TRBJ1-2	.	.	CASSTREGFKGYTF	TGTGCCAGCAGTACCAGGGAGGGTTTTAAAGGCTACACCTTC
TRBV5-6	TRBJ2-2	.	TRBD2	CASSLFGLSSGATGELFF	TGTGCCAGCAGCTTATTTGGGCTATCTAGCGGGGCCACCGGGGAGCTGTTTTTT
TRBV10-3	TRBJ2-7	.	TRBD1	CAISGPGQGAGEQYF	TGTGCCATCAGTGGACCGGGACAGGGGGCGGGCGAGCAGTACTTC
TRBV19	TRBJ2-1	.	TRBD2	CASSIGGGYYNEQFF	TGTGCCAGTAGTATAGGGGGGGGGTACTACAATGAGCAGTTCTTC
TRBV11-2	TRBJ2-7	.	TRBD2	CASSRGLADPYEQYF	TGTGCCAGCAGCCGCGGGCTAGCGGACCCCTACGAGCAGTACTTC